The source of this T cell receptor (beta chain) is a study of blood T cells in healthy people across ages. Study results and caveats: From one million sequenced T cells, diversity estimates were lower bounds.

A sample-barcoded 5' primer and a J-beta primer mix were used in a second PCR of roughly 6 to 11 cycles. Every sample gave at least 2.5 million paired-end reads containing CDR3. TCRdb itself ran the 5' RACE reads through MiXCR, one entry per CDR3 protein. Of 1,500,000 or so distinct CDR3 sequences in the sample, less than 45% were seen once. On this clonotype: The antigen is unknown.

V gave up 4 bases and J gave up 8 bases; unmatched junction bases: 12. The V gene's germline CDR1 is SGDLS and CDR2 YYNGEE. This CDR3 comprises 15 residues. Each sample had at least 6 million PBMCs isolated. A minimum of 5 micrograms of total RNA was extracted per sample. This sequence originates from a woman younger than 30 in good health. This chain uses TRBV9 with TRBJ2-1; 7 bases are a match to TRBD2. Material: blood. The CDR3: CASSSRTSVRDEQFF. The CDR3 coding sequence is TGTGCCAGCAGCTCTCGGACTAGTGTCAGGGATGAGCAGTTCTTC.